Following are 21 T cell receptor beta chains from one sample sequenced in a study of siplizumab effects on memory and regulatory T cells. Clones were sequenced by immunoSEQ multiplex PCR, and TCRdb holds only the in-frame ones, with some missing. The sample lists 70,000 to 100,000 clones, under 95% occurring once. Sequencing used CD8+ T cells sorted from blood. The source of these receptors is a human donor in good health.

The genes are TRBV5-6 and TRBJ2-1; 8 bases map to TRBD1. The CDR3 sequence is 15 residues long. Looked up from germline, CDR1 is SGHDT and CDR2 is YYEEEE. V was clipped by 0 bases and J by 2 bases; unmatched bases: 1. CDR3: CASSLGRGPYNEQFF. In nucleotides, the CDR3 is TGTGCCAGCAGCTTGGGCAGGGGGCCCTACAATGAGCAGTTCTTC.

The CDR3 DNA reads as TGCGCCAGCAGCTTGGGTCCGGACAATGAGCAGTTCTTC. This codes for CASSLGPDNEQFF. The V gene is TRBV5-1, the J gene TRBJ2-1; D gene unclear. Germline lookup yields CDR1 SGHRS and CDR2 YFSETQ. The V end was cut by 0 bases, the J end by 5 bases, with 6 bases between. The CDR3 is made up of 13 amino acids.

This clone was picked up one time. The V and J genes are TRBV27 and TRBJ1-1, with D tentatively TRBD1 (6 bases). With 3 bases removed from V and 1 base from J, the gap between germline ends came to 12 bases. The germline V gene has CDR1 MNHEY and CDR2 SMNVEV (reference sequence). The length of the CDR3 is 15 residues. The CDR3 DNA reads TGTGCCAGCAGTTTCATCAGGGGAACGAACACTGAAGCTTTCTTT. This codes for CASSFIRGTNTEAFF.

The CDR3 bases are TGTGCCAGCAACCTACCCCGAGGGACCCAGTACTTC. It yields the protein CASNLPRGTQYF. This chain joins TRBV6-6 and TRBJ2-5; D is ambiguous. Trimming took 7 bases from V and 7 from J, leaving 13 bases between them. The CDR3 covers 12 residues. Germline assignment: CDR1 MNHNY and CDR2 SVGAGI (reference sequence).

V is TRBV5-6 and J is TRBJ1-6, with unresolved D. CDR3 length: 14 amino acids. V was clipped by 1 base and J by 4 bases, with 6 bases between them. CDR1 and CDR2 (germline): SGHDT, YYEEEE. For the CDR3, the DNA is TGTGCCAGCAGCTTGTCCCGGTATAATTCACCCCTCCACTTT. It codes for CASSLSRYNSPLHF.

The rearrangement links TRBV7-6 to TRBJ2-3; D call uncertain. The germline V gene has CDR1 SGHVS and CDR2 FNYEAQ. The CDR3 consists of 13 residues. Trimming removed 5 bases at V and 3 bases at J, with 9 bases between. The CDR3 DNA follows: TGTGCCAGCAGCCCAGAACCTACAGATACGCAGTATTTT. Encoded protein: CASSPEPTDTQYF.

The chain joins TRBV7-3 to TRBJ2-2; D is ambiguous. The ends were cut back, 4 bases at V and 0 bases at J, with 12 bases in the middle. In germline, CDR1 is SGHTA, CDR2 FQGTGA. The CDR3 is made up of 16 amino acids. The CDR3 is CASSSPQETNTGELFF. Here the CDR3 DNA reads TGTGCCAGCAGCTCACCCCAAGAGACGAACACCGGGGAGCTGTTTTTT.

V is TRBV27 and J is TRBJ2-3; 10 bases match TRBD2. V was clipped by 4 bases and J by 2 bases; unmatched bases: 9. The V gene's germline CDR1 is MNHEY and CDR2 SMNVEV (reference sequence). The CDR3 extends over 17 amino acids. This CDR3 is CASSSPSSGSPTDTQYF. The CDR3 DNA is TGTGCCAGCAGTTCCCCCTCTAGCGGGAGCCCCACAGATACGCAGTATTTT.

The chain joins TRBV4-1 to TRBJ2-6; 8 bases are a match to TRBD1. This CDR3 is 19 amino acids long. Trimming removed 5 bases from V and 0 bases from J; junction bases left unmatched: 12. CDR1 and CDR2 from the germline V gene are MGHRA and YSYEKL. The CDR3 region has the DNA TGCGCCAGCAGCTCCCAGGCGGGACAGGTCTACTCTGGGGCCAACGTCCTGACTTTC. Its translation: CASSSQAGQVYSGANVLTF.

V is TRBV4-1 and J is TRBJ1-6; D gene unclear. The length of the CDR3 is 17 residues. Trimming removed 0 bases from V and 7 bases from J, with 16 bases in between. In germline, CDR1 is MGHRA, CDR2 YSYEKL. The CDR3 here is CASSQEPPDNLNSPLHF. Written as DNA, the CDR3 is TGCGCCAGCAGCCAAGAGCCCCCAGATAATTTAAATTCACCCCTCCACTTT.

The chain links TRBV4-1 to TRBJ2-3; tentative D call: TRBD2 (7 bases). V shed 0 bases and J shed 3 bases, with 13 bases lying between them. CDR3 length equals 16 residues. Germline loops: CDR1 MGHRA, CDR2 YSYEKL. The CDR3 bases are TGCGCCAGCAGCCAAGATAGGGGGGGCGTAACAGATACGCAGTATTTT. As protein: CASSQDRGGVTDTQYF.

The rearrangement links TRBV19 to TRBJ1-2, with 10 bases that match TRBD1. The CDR3 consists of 15 residues. Germline lookup yields CDR1 LNHDA and CDR2 SQIVND (reference sequence). Trimming took 1 base from V and 6 from J; bases not matched to a gene: 5. This CDR3 is CASSIAQGQGHGYTF. The CDR3 region has the DNA TGTGCCAGTAGTATAGCCCAGGGACAGGGGCATGGCTACACCTTC.

The chain couples TRBV14 to TRBJ2-7; 9 bases fit TRBD2. V gave up 6 bases and J gave up 1 base; unmatched junction bases: 7. CDR1 and CDR2 from the germline V gene are SGHDN and FVKESK. This CDR3 comprises 15 residues. The CDR3 DNA is TGTGCCAGCAGTCCCCTCCTAGCGGGGTCCTACGAGCAGTACTTC. It specifies CASSPLLAGSYEQYF.

The chain carries TRBV4-3 and TRBJ2-7; 7 bases map to TRBD2. Germline CDR1 reads LGHNA; CDR2 reads YSLEER. With V trimmed by 0 bases and J by 0 bases, 2 bases remained unmatched. The length of the CDR3 is 15 residues. The CDR3 bases are TGCGCCAGCAGCCAAGACCGGGACTACTCCTACGAGCAGTACTTC. Its translation: CASSQDRDYSYEQYF.

The chain carries TRBV14 and TRBJ2-7; D perhaps matches TRBD1 (6 bases). Germline-derived CDR1 and CDR2 are SGHDN and FVKESK. V was pared by 1 base and J by 6 bases, with 10 bases between. The CDR3 has 13 amino acids. CDR3 in DNA: TGTGCCAGCAGCCAAGGAGGGACAATCGAGCAGTACTTC. Amino acids: CASSQGGTIEQYF. Drawing the rest from reference TRBV14 and TRBJ2-7, the complete variable domain is EAGVTQFPSHSVIEKGQTVTLRCDPISGHDNLYWYRRVMGKEIKFLLHFVKESKQDESGMPNNRFLAERTGGTYSTLKVQPAELEDSGVYFCASSQGGTIEQYFGPGTRLTVT.

This clone was seen only once. The identical CDR3 is also encoded by other nucleotide sequences in the sample. The rearrangement uses TRBV27 and TRBJ2-7; D tentatively fits TRBD1 or TRBD2 (5 bases each). Trimming removed 6 bases from V and 0 bases from J, with 9 bases in between. The CDR3 has 13 residues. Germline V gene sequence: CDR1 MNHEY, CDR2 SMNVEV (reference sequence). CDR3 in amino acids: CASSPGTSYEQYF. The CDR3 nucleotides are TGTGCCAGCAGCCCTGGGACCTCCTACGAGCAGTACTTC.

The genes are TRBV6-5 and TRBJ1-2; no firm D call. V was shortened by 3 bases and J by 6 bases, with 5 bases between the two germline ends. The germline V gene has CDR1 MNHEY and CDR2 SVGAGI. The CDR3 covers 11 residues. CDR3 nucleotide sequence: TGTGCCAGCAGTTATCCCAATGGCTACACCTTC. This gives the protein CASSYPNGYTF.

V is TRBV18 and J is TRBJ1-3, with a possible D match to TRBD1 (6 bases). Per the germline V gene, CDR1 is KGHSH and CDR2 is LQKENI. The CDR3 has 16 amino acids. Between the trimmed V and J ends, which lost 3 bases and 1 base, there was a span of 13 bases. DNA of the CDR3: TGTGCCAGCTCACCCAAGCGGGGGGCTTCTGGAAACACCATATATTTT. Amino acid sequence: CASSPKRGASGNTIYF. Using reference TRBV18 and TRBJ1-3 for the parts outside the CDR3, the full variable domain is NAGVMQNPRHLVRRRGQEARLRCSPMKGHSHVYWYRQLPEEGLKFMVYLQKENIIDESGMPKERFSAEFPKEGPSILRIQQVVRGDSAAYFCASSPKRGASGNTIYFGEGSWLTVV.

The rearrangement joins TRBV7-9 to TRBJ1-2; TRBD1 aligns across 10 bases. The CDR3 spans 16 residues. V shed 2 bases, J shed 2 bases, and the junction held 5 bases outside the gene matches. The germline V gene has CDR1 SEHNR and CDR2 FQNEAQ (reference sequence). CDR3 bases: TGTGCCAGCAGCTTAACCCCGGGACAGGGGAACTATGGCTACACCTTC. Translation gives CASSLTPGQGNYGYTF.

This chain links TRBV7-3 with TRBJ2-1; TRBD2 might be the D (5 bases). CDR3 size: 15 residues. Germline lookup yields CDR1 SGHTA and CDR2 FQGTGA. V was shortened by 3 bases and J by 7 bases, with 16 bases between the two germline ends. CDR3 amino acids: CASSLGGLTGNEQFF. The CDR3 DNA reads TGTGCCAGCAGCTTGGGCGGGTTGACGGGAAATGAGCAGTTCTTC. Full variable domain (rest looked up from reference TRBV7-3 and TRBJ2-1): GAGVSQTPSNKVTEKGKYVELRCDPISGHTALYWYRQSLGQGPEFLIYFQGTGAADDSGLPNDRFFAVRPEGSVSTLKIQRTERGDSAVYLCASSLGGLTGNEQFFGPGTRLTVL.

The J gene is TRBJ2-7, the V gene TRBV5-1; no reliable D call. The CDR3 runs to 14 residues. Trimming cost V 4 bases and J 4 bases, with 15 bases left between them. Germline CDR1 and CDR2: SGHRS and YFSETQ. The CDR3 region is CASSLSGATYEQYF. CDR3 nucleotides: TGCGCCAGCAGCCTCAGTGGCGCCACATACGAGCAGTACTTC. Using reference TRBV5-1 and TRBJ2-7 for the parts outside the CDR3, the full variable domain is KAGVTQTPRYLIKTRGQQVTLSCSPISGHRSVSWYQQTPGQGLQFLFEYFSETQRNKGNFPGRFSGRQFSNSRSEMNVSTLELGDSALYLCASSLSGATYEQYFGPGTRLTVT.